Below, 17 T cell receptor beta chains from the same sample are listed, as sequenced in a study of PD-L1 blockade in urothelial cancer. Sample time point: pretreatment peripheral blood. Clones were read by immunoSEQ multiplex PCR, and TCRdb kept only the in-frame ones, dropping some. The sample has nearly 35,000 clones, over 75% seen once. The input for sequencing was PBMCs, taken around atezolizumab (anti-PD-L1) treatment. These receptors all stem from a man aged 55 to 70 with urothelial cancer.

This clone was recorded a few times. The chain couples TRBV5-4 to TRBJ2-1, with 10 positions matching TRBD2. With V trimmed by 1 base and J by 5 bases, 12 bases remained unmatched. The CDR3 contains 18 residues. CDR1 is SGHNT and CDR2 is YYREEE in the germline V gene (reference sequence). CDR3 bases: TGTGCCAGCAGCTTGATCGCGGGAAGCGGGGGGGGGAACAATGAGCAGTTCTTC. Protein sequence: CASSLIAGSGGGNNEQFF.

This clone was observed a few times. This chain links TRBV6-1 with TRBJ2-1; TRBD2 aligns across 12 bases. The CDR3 has 15 residues. The trim removed 2 bases at V and 4 bases at J, leaving 0 bases unmatched. Per the germline V gene, CDR1 is MNHNS and CDR2 is SASEGT. Here the CDR3 reads CASSELAGGYNEQFF. CDR3 nucleotides: TGTGCCAGCAGTGAACTAGCGGGAGGGTACAATGAGCAGTTCTTC.

This clone was observed a handful of times. V is TRBV14 and J is TRBJ2-7; TRBD2 agrees at 8 bases. V lost 4 bases and J lost 0; bases outside the gene matches: 5. The V gene's germline CDR1 is SGHDN and CDR2 FVKESK. This CDR3 contains 15 residues. CDR3 in amino acids: CASSLRLAGSYEQYF. The CDR3 DNA follows: TGTGCCAGCAGCCTCAGGCTAGCGGGCTCCTACGAGCAGTACTTC.

This chain connects TRBV5-6 to TRBJ2-1; D is possibly TRBD2 (5 bases). Germline CDR1 SGHDT, CDR2 YYEEEE. V lost 4 bases to trimming and J lost 9 bases, with 11 bases between them. The CDR3 loop spans 12 amino acids. The CDR3 sequence is CASSRRSSEQFF. CDR3 sequence (DNA): TGTGCCAGCAGCCGGAGGTCCAGTGAGCAGTTCTTC.

This clone was counted only a few times. The chain joins TRBV6-5 to TRBJ2-5; TRBD1 matches 7 bases. This CDR3 has 13 residues. Germline lookup yields CDR1 MNHEY and CDR2 SVGAGI. V lost 6 bases, J lost 5 bases, and 6 bases stayed unmatched. CDR3 in amino acids: CASRPSRGETQYF. The CDR3 DNA follows: TGTGCCAGCAGGCCCAGCAGGGGGGAGACCCAGTACTTC.

Written as DNA, the CDR3 is TGTGCCAGCAGTGAATACAGGGTGAACACCGGGGAGCTGTTTTTT. Translated: CASSEYRVNTGELFF. V gene TRBV25-1 combines with J gene TRBJ2-2; the D gene is possibly TRBD1 (5 bases). The CDR3 consists of 15 residues. The germline gives CDR1 MGHDK, CDR2 SYGVNS. The V end lost 0 bases, the J end lost 1 base, and 6 bases lay between the germline ends.

The chain carries TRBV30 and TRBJ1-5; D is undetermined. The CDR3 covers 13 residues. Germline V CDR1 and CDR2: GTSNPN, SVGIG (reference sequence). The V and J ends lost 3 bases and 5 bases respectively, with 11 bases between them. CDR3 DNA sequence: TGTGCCTGGAGCATCCAGGAGGATCAGCCCCAGCATTTT. The encoded protein is CAWSIQEDQPQHF. Filled out from reference TRBV30 and TRBJ1-5, the complete variable domain reads SQTIHQWPATLVQPVGSPLSLECTVEGTSNPNLYWYRQAAGRGLQLLFYSVGIGQISSEVPQNLSASRPQDRQFILSSKKLLLSDSGFYLCAWSIQEDQPQHFGDGTRLSIL.

The gene calls are TRBV6-4 and TRBJ2-7, with no clear D. Trimming cost V 8 bases and J 4 bases, with 18 bases left between them. Germline CDR1 MRHNA, CDR2 SNTAGT. The CDR3 runs to 14 residues. As DNA, the CDR3 is TGTGCCAGCGCCAGCGTCCCGGTTTGGTACGAGCAGTACTTC. This gives the protein CASASVPVWYEQYF.

CDR3 region: CASSFAQGPHQPQHF. CDR3 coding DNA: TGTGCCAGCAGCTTTGCACAGGGGCCGCATCAGCCCCAGCATTTT. The V gene is TRBV11-2, the J gene TRBJ1-5, with 7 bases lining up with TRBD1. Germline V gene lookup returns CDR1 SGHAT and CDR2 FQNNGV. CDR3 size: 15 residues. The V segment lost 3 bases and the J segment 5 bases; nucleotides outside the gene matches: 7.

The chain employs TRBV28 and TRBJ2-2, with TRBD2 matching 8 bases. Per germline, CDR1 MDHEN and CDR2 SYDVKM. The J segment lost 2 bases and the V segment lost 5 bases, leaving 4 bases of the junction unmatched. This CDR3 is 15 amino acids long. In DNA, the CDR3 is TGTGCCAGCAGTCAAGCGGGAGCCAACACCGGGGAGCTGTTTTTT. The encoded protein is CASSQAGANTGELFF. The full variable domain, with the rest looked up from reference TRBV28 and TRBJ2-2, is DVKVTQSSRYLVKRTGEKVFLECVQDMDHENMFWYRQDPGLGLRLIYFSYDVKMKEKGDIPEGYSVSREKKERFSLILESASTNQTSMYLCASSQAGANTGELFFGEGSRLTVL.

This rearrangement joins TRBV9 to TRBJ2-6; D remains ambiguous. The CDR3 loop spans 15 amino acids. The germline gives CDR1 SGDLS, CDR2 YYNGEE. With 1 base removed from V and 2 bases from J, the gap between germline ends came to 7 bases. This chain's CDR3 is CASSVSPTGANVLTF. CDR3 DNA sequence: TGTGCCAGCAGCGTATCCCCCACTGGGGCCAACGTCCTGACTTTC.

The CDR3 reads CASSFIGRGFTDTQYF. CDR3 DNA: TGTGCCAGCAGTTTTATCGGCAGGGGCTTCACAGATACGCAGTATTTT. The chain joins TRBV27 to TRBJ2-3, with D perhaps matching TRBD1 (6 bases). Trimming left V 3 bases short and J 2 bases short, with 15 bases between. Germline CDR1 and CDR2: MNHEY and SMNVEV (reference sequence). The CDR3 runs to 16 residues.

CDR3 region: CASSQDSLETSGSTDTQYF. In nucleotides, the CDR3 is TGCGCCAGCAGCCAAGATTCGTTGGAGACTAGCGGGAGCACAGATACGCAGTATTTT. The J gene is TRBJ2-3, the V gene TRBV4-3; the match to TRBD2 covers 10 bases. V shed 0 bases and J 0 bases; nucleotides not matched to a gene: 9. CDR1 LGHNA and CDR2 YSLEER come from the germline V gene. CDR3 length: 19 amino acids.

This clone has just one count. The gene calls are TRBV11-2 and TRBJ2-2, with 8 bases that match TRBD1. V dropped 3 bases and J dropped 6; count of bases not matched to a gene: 3. CDR1 SGHAT and CDR2 FQNNGV come from the germline V gene. CDR3 length equals 14 residues. DNA of the CDR3: TGTGCCAGCAGCTTCAACAGGGGGTCCGGGGAGCTGTTTTTT. As protein: CASSFNRGSGELFF.

The chain links TRBV14 to TRBJ1-1, with 7 nucleotides matching TRBD1. V was clipped by 3 bases and J by 11 bases; unmatched bases: 9. Germline-derived CDR1 and CDR2 are SGHDN and FVKESK. The CDR3 covers 13 residues. The CDR3 region has the DNA TGTGCCAGCAGCCAGCAGGGGGTATCGGGCGCTTTCTTT. Translating gives CASSQQGVSGAFF.

The rearrangement uses TRBV21-1 and TRBJ2-1; TRBD2 is the table's D call and was not checked against the DNA. TRBV21-1 is reported as a pseudogene. The CDR3 has 15 amino acids. CDR3 DNA sequence: TGTGCCAGCAGCAGTAGCGGAAGCTCCTACAATGAGCAGTTCTTC. Translating gives CASSSSGSSYNEQFF.

The rearrangement links TRBV28 to TRBJ2-2; maybe TRBD2 (5 bases). Germline CDR1 MDHEN, CDR2 SYDVKM. The CDR3 length is 13 residues. Trimming took off 8 bases at V and 1 base at J, with 8 bases between the two ends. The CDR3: CASGGENTGELFF. The CDR3 bases are TGTGCCAGCGGAGGCGAGAACACCGGGGAGCTGTTTTTT.